This T cell receptor (beta chain) was identified during a study of shared clonotypes between healthy human individuals. Generated by immunoSEQ multiplex PCR, the TCRdb table keeps only in-frame clones and is missing some. The top ten clones hold approximately 0.4% of a sample with 2 million to 2.5 million clones, just over 90% of them seen once. The CDR3 has 15 amino acids. The germline CDR1 and CDR2 sequences are ENHRY and SYGVKD. V lost 6 bases, J lost 2 bases, and 4 bases stayed unmatched. Sequencing input: naive CD4+ T cells from PBMCs. Subset given: CD45RA+ positively selected. This chain uses TRBV10-3 with TRBJ2-2; 9 bases line up with TRBD2. The receptor comes from a young man in good health. Some clones in this sample may be carry-over from other donors' samples. CDR3 DNA sequence: TGTGCCATCAGACGAGCGGGGGGAAACACCGGGGAGCTGTTTTTT. The encoded protein is CAIRRAGGNTGELFF.